This TCR beta chain came from a study of T cells in Graves' hyperthyroidism and ophthalmopathy. Study-wide results and limits: Blood also showed most of the thyroid clonotypes that were expanded above 0.001.

Under 3 months was the duration of disease in ophthalmopathy patients, who also had a Clinical Activity Score of at least 3 and a NOSPECS grade of at least 4. Uncontrolled infection, other autoimmune disease, pregnancy or lactation excluded patients. Fresh peripheral blood, roughly 10 ml, was the source of the PBMCs. There are many counts of this clonotype. Its matching antigen is unknown. The CDR3 runs to 16 residues. Germline CDR1 and CDR2: SQVTM and ANQGSEA. V was clipped by 3 bases and J by 4 bases; unmatched bases: 9. RNA transcripts were the template for amplifying TCR beta CDR3 regions. The study used the HTBI primer set for a first-round RT-PCR of the TCR CDR3. Each CDR3 protein is one row after TCRdb ran MiXCR on the multiplex PCR reads. This sample carries nearly 600,000 distinct CDR3 sequences, about 14% of them seen once, and the ten largest clones take around 7%.

The TCR was taken from a woman under 30 with Graves' ophthalmopathy. The material sequenced was blood. The rearrangement links TRBV29-1 to TRBJ2-7, with 13 bases fitting TRBD2. The CDR3 sequence is CSVDQTGTSGTYEQYF. The CDR3 DNA reads TGCAGCGTTGATCAAACCGGGACTAGCGGGACTTACGAGCAGTACTTC.